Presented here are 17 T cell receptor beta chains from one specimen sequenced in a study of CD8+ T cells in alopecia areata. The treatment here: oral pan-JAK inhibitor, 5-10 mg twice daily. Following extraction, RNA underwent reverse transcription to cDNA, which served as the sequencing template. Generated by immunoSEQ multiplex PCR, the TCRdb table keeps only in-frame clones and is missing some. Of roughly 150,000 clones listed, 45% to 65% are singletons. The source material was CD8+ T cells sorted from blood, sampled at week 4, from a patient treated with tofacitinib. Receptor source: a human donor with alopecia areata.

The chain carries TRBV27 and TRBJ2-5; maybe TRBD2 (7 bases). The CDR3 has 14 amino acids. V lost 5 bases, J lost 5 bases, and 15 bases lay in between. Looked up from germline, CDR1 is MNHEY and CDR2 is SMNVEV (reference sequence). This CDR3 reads CASSTRGAGETQYF. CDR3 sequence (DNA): TGTGCCAGCAGTACCCGGGGGGCCGGGGAGACCCAGTACTTC.

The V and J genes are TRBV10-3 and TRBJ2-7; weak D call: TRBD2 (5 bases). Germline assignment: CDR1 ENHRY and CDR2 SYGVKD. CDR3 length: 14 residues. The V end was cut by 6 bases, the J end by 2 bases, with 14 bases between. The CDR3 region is CAISPTGETYEQYF. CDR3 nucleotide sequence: TGTGCCATCAGCCCCACCGGGGAGACCTACGAGCAGTACTTC.

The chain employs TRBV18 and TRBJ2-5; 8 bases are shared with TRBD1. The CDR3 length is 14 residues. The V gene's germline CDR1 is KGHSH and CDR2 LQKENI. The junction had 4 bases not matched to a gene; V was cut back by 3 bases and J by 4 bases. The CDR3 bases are TGTGCCAGCTCACCGGACAGGGAGCGAGAGACCCAGTACTTC. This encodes CASSPDRERETQYF.

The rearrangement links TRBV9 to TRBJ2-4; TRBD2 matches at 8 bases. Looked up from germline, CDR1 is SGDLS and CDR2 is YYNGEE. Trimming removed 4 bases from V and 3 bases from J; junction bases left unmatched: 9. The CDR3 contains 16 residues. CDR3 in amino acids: CASSPRVAGHKNIQYF. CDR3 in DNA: TGTGCCAGCAGCCCCCGGGTAGCGGGGCACAAAAACATTCAGTACTTC.

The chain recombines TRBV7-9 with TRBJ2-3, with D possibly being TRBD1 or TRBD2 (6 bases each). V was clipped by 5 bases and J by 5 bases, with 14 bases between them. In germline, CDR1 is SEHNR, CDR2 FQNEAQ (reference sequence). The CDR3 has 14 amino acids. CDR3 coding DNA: TGTGCCAGCAGCCTGGTCGGGGGACAAGATACGCAGTATTTT. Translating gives CASSLVGGQDTQYF. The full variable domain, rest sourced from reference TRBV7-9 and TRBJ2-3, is DTGVSQNPRHKITKRGQNVTFRCDPISEHNRLYWYRQTLGQGPEFLTYFQNEAQLEKSRLLSDRFSAERPKGSFSTLEIQRTEQGDSAMYLCASSLVGGQDTQYFGPGTRLTVL.

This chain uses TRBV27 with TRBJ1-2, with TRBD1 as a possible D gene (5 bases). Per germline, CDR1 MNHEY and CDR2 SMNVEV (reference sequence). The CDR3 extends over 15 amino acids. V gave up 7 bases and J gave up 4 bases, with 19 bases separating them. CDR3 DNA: TGTGCCAGCACTCTGCGGGGGGACGCTATCTATGGCTACACCTTC. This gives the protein CASTLRGDAIYGYTF.

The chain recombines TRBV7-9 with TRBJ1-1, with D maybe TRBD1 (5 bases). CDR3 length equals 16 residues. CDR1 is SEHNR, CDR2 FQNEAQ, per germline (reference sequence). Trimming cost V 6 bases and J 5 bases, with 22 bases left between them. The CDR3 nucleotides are TGTGCCAGCAGAAAATCTGGGCTCGGGGGAGATACTGAAGCTTTCTTT. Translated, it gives CASRKSGLGGDTEAFF. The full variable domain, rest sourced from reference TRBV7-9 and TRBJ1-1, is DTGVSQNPRHKITKRGQNVTFRCDPISEHNRLYWYRQTLGQGPEFLTYFQNEAQLEKSRLLSDRFSAERPKGSFSTLEIQRTEQGDSAMYLCASRKSGLGGDTEAFFGQGTRLTVV.

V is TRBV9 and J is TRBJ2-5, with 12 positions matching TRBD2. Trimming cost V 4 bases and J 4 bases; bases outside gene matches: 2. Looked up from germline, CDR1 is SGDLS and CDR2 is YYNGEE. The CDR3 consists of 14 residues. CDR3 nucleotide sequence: TGTGCCAGCAGCTCGACTAGCGGGAGAGAGACCCAGTACTTC. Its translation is CASSSTSGRETQYF.

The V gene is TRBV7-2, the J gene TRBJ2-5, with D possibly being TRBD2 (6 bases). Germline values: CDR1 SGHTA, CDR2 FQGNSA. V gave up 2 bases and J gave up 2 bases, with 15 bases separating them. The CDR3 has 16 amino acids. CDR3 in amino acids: CASSLRSWDLQETQYF. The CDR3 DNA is TGTGCCAGCAGCTTAAGGAGTTGGGACTTACAAGAGACCCAGTACTTC.

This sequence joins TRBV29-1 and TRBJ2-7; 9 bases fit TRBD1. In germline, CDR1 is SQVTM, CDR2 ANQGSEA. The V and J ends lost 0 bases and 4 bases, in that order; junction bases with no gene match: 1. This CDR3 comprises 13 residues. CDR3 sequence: CSVEEGQGYEQYF. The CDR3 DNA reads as TGCAGCGTTGAAGAGGGACAGGGTTACGAGCAGTACTTC.

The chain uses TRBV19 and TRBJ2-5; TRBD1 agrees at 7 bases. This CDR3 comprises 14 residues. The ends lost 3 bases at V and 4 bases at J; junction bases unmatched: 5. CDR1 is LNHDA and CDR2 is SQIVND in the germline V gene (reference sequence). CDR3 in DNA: TGTGCCAGTAGTATCGACAGGGAAACAGAGACCCAGTACTTC. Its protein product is CASSIDRETETQYF.

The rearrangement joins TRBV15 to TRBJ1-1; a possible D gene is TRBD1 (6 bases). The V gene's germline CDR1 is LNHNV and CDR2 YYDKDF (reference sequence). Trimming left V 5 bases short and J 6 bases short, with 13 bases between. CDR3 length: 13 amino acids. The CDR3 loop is CATSVQGRAEAFF. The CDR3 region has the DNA TGTGCCACCAGCGTACAGGGTCGCGCTGAAGCTTTCTTT.

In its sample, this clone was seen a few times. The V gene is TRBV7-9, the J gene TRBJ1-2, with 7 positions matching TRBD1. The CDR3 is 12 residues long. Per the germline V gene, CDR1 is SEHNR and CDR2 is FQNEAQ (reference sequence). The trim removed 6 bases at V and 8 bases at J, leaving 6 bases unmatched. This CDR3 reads CASSDDREGYTF. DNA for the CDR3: TGTGCCAGCAGTGATGACAGGGAGGGCTACACCTTC.

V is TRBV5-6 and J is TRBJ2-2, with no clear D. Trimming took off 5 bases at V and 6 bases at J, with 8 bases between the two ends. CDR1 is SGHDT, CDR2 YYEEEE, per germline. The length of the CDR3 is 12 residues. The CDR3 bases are TGTGCCAGCAGTCATAACCCCGGGGAGCTGTTTTTT. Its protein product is CASSHNPGELFF. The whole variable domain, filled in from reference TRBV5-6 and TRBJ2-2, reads DAGVTQSPTHLIKTRGQQVTLRCSPKSGHDTVSWYQQALGQGPQFIFQYYEEEERQRGNFPDRFSGHQFPNYSSELNVNALLLGDSALYLCASSHNPGELFFGEGSRLTVL.

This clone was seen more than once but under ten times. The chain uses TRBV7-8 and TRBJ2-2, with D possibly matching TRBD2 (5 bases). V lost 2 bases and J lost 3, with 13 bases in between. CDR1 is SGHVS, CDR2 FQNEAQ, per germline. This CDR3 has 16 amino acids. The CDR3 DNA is TGTGCCAGCAGCTTACCTCCCACGGGATACACCGGGGAGCTGTTTTTT. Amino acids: CASSLPPTGYTGELFF.

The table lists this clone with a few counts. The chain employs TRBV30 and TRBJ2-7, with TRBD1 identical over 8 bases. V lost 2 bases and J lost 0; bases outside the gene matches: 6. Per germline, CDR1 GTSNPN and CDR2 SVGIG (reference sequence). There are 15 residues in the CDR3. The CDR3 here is CAWSPWQGASYEQYF. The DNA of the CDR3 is TGTGCCTGGAGTCCGTGGCAGGGGGCCTCCTACGAGCAGTACTTC.

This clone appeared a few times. The CDR3 DNA reads as TGTGCCATCAGTGATGGGGGTGAGCAGTTCTTC. The encoded protein is CAISDGGEQFF. The V call is TRBV10-3, the J call TRBJ2-1; perhaps D is TRBD1 or TRBD2 (5 bases each). CDR1 is ENHRY and CDR2 is SYGVKD in the germline V gene. V lost 3 bases to trimming and J lost 9 bases, with 6 bases between them. The CDR3 spans 11 residues.